This TCR beta chain derives from a study of blood T cells in healthy people across ages. This clonotype was observed many times. The antigen is undetermined. Study-wide results and caveats: Diversity estimated from one million T cells was considered an underestimate. A strong correlation was found between TCR beta diversity and the percentage of naive T cells.

Next came a second PCR, run for about 6 to 12 cycles, which used a sample-barcoded 5' primer along with a J-beta primer mix. TCRdb used MiXCR to reprocess the 5' RACE reads, holding one entry per CDR3 protein. The sample has 800,000 or so distinct CDR3 sequences, roughly 46% seen once. This clonotype was sampled from a man older than 75 in good health. Sequenced input: blood.

As DNA, the CDR3 is TGCAGTAGAAAGGAGGGCCCCGCGTCAGATACGCAGTATTTT. It encodes CSRKEGPASDTQYF. The J gene is TRBJ2-3, the V gene TRBV20-1, with D possibly TRBD2 on 6 matching bases. The length of the CDR3 is 14 residues. The germline gives CDR1 DFQATT, CDR2 SNEGSKA (reference sequence). V shed 8 bases and J shed 4 bases, with 19 bases lying between them.